Sequencing of this T cell receptor beta chain was carried out in a study of radiotherapy plus CTLA-4 blockade in lung cancer. General study points: In blood, TCR clones derived from the tumor expanded after radiotherapy plus ipilimumab.

Measured with immunoSEQ multiplex PCR; TCRdb has only the in-frame clones, and not every one. The sample holds tens of thousands of clones; approximately 81% are singletons and the top ten take about a quarter. Concerning this clone itself: Its antigen is as yet unknown.

The ends lost 2 bases at V and 0 bases at J; junction bases unmatched: 10. CDR3 length: 18 amino acids. Germline CDR1 and CDR2: MDHEN and SYDVKM. This TCR was sampled from a human donor with non-small cell lung cancer whose response to radiotherapy plus ipilimumab could not be evaluated. Sequenced material: peripheral blood, taken from a patient treated with radiotherapy plus ipilimumab. The V call is TRBV28, the J call TRBJ1-5, with 7 positions matching TRBD1. The CDR3 sequence: CASSLVNRGVASNQPQHF. The CDR3 region has the DNA TGTGCCAGCAGTTTAGTCAACAGGGGCGTAGCTAGCAATCAGCCCCAGCATTTT.